One and the same sample provided the 6 T cell receptor beta chains below, sequenced in a study of graft-versus-host responses after intestinal transplantation. Sequenced by immunoSEQ multiplex PCR; TCRdb stores in-frame clones only, minus some. The repertoire has 20,000 to 25,000 clones, approximately 92% of them found once; the top ten carry 43%. Sequenced material: PBMCs, taken roughly 39 weeks after intestinal transplant. Receptors originate from a human patient who received an intestinal transplant, so some T cells may come from the graft donor.

CDR3 residues: CATSRDRGPSYGYTF. The CDR3 DNA reads as TGTGCCACCAGCAGAGATCGCGGGCCTTCCTATGGCTACACCTTC. This chain uses TRBV15 with TRBJ1-2, with D unclear. V lost 0 bases and J 4 bases, leaving 12 bases between the germline ends. The length of the CDR3 is 15 residues. The V gene's germline CDR1 is LNHNV and CDR2 YYDKDF (reference sequence). Full variable domain (missing parts from reference TRBV15 and TRBJ1-2): DAMVIQNPRYQVTQFGKPVTLSCSQTLNHNVMYWYQQKSSQAPKLLFHYYDKDFNNEADTPDNFQSRRPNTSFCFLDIRSPGLGDTAMYLCATSRDRGPSYGYTFGSGTRLTVV.

The rearrangement links TRBV10-3 to TRBJ2-7, with TRBD1 matching over 9 bases. J lost 5 bases, V lost 5 bases, and 7 bases had no gene match. CDR3 length: 14 residues. The germline gives CDR1 ENHRY, CDR2 SYGVKD. The CDR3: CAISPGQGVDEQYF. The CDR3 nucleotides read TGTGCCATCAGTCCGGGACAGGGAGTAGACGAGCAGTACTTC.

The gene calls are TRBV27 and TRBJ2-7, with TRBD1 matching 8 bases. V was clipped by 8 bases and J by 3 bases; unmatched bases: 12. The germline CDR1 and CDR2 sequences are MNHEY and SMNVEV (reference sequence). CDR3 size: 15 residues. DNA for the CDR3: TGTGCCAGCCGGGCTCCAGACAGGGGACTCTACGAGCAGTACTTC. It codes for CASRAPDRGLYEQYF.

The chain carries TRBV11-2 and TRBJ2-3; TRBD2 matches at 13 bases. Per the germline V gene, CDR1 is SGHAT and CDR2 is FQNNGV. The trim removed 5 bases at V and 5 bases at J, leaving 7 bases unmatched. The CDR3 spans 16 residues. DNA of the CDR3: TGTGCCAGCAGCGAAGGACTAGCGGGAGTTAGAGATACGCAGTATTTT. It encodes CASSEGLAGVRDTQYF. The full variable domain, with the rest looked up from reference TRBV11-2 and TRBJ2-3, is EAGVAQSPRYKIIEKRQSVAFWCNPISGHATLYWYQQILGQGPKLLIQFQNNGVVDDSQLPKDRFSAERLKGVDSTLKIQPAKLEDSAVYLCASSEGLAGVRDTQYFGPGTRLTVL.

The J gene is TRBJ2-1, the V gene TRBV10-1; the match to TRBD2 covers 14 bases. CDR1 WNHNN and CDR2 SYGVQD come from the germline V gene (reference sequence). With 9 bases clipped from V and 6 bases from J, the junction kept 7 bases outside the gene matches. The CDR3 length is 15 residues. The DNA of the CDR3 is TGCGCCAGTAGTAAGGGACTAGCGGGAGCCAATGAGCAGTTCTTC. It is translated as CASSKGLAGANEQFF.

CDR3 bases: TGTGCCAGTAGTATAGGTTTACTAGCGGGAGAGGAGACCCAGTACTTC. Amino acid sequence: CASSIGLLAGEETQYF. The V and J genes are TRBV19 and TRBJ2-5; 11 nucleotides agree with TRBD2. The CDR3 totals 16 residues. Germline assignment: CDR1 LNHDA and CDR2 SQIVND (reference sequence). V lost 1 base to trimming and J lost 5 bases; unmatched junction nucleotides: 6.